The clone carrying this TCR beta chain has more than one count but fewer than ten. V shed 3 bases and J 11 bases; nucleotides not matched to a gene: 7. The CDR3 length is 15 residues. Per the germline V gene, CDR1 is ENHRY and CDR2 is SYGVKD. This entry belongs to a study of T cells in Graves' hyperthyroidism and ophthalmopathy. RNA transcripts yielded amplified TCR beta CDR3 regions. HTBI primers were employed in a first-round RT-PCR of the TCR CDR3. TCRdb reprocessed the multiplex PCR reads via MiXCR and lists one record per CDR3 protein. This table has some 560,000 distinct CDR3 sequences, 14% appearing once.

The sequence derives from a woman aged 40 to 49 with Graves' hyperthyroidism. Sequenced material: blood. The chain links TRBV10-3 to TRBJ1-6; TRBD1 agrees at 10 bases. CDR3 residues: CAISELGTGDTPLHF. CDR3 bases: TGTGCCATCAGTGAACTTGGGACAGGGGACACACCCCTCCACTTT.